Listed below are T cell receptor beta chains from one sample, sequenced in a study of cytotoxic CD8 clonotypes in ibrutinib-treated CLL. Data came from immunoSEQ multiplex PCR; TCRdb stores just in-frame clones and leaves some out. The sample shows 250,000 to 350,000 clones, around 77% of them seen only once. The material sequenced was PBMCs, taken at disease progression, from a patient treated with ibrutinib. These receptors all stem from a human donor with chronic lymphocytic leukemia. Each CDR3 is given with its conserved first and last residue. The D gene is left open where the match is weak. Expanded clones are given a class, and other clones once, few, many or no size at all.

NA,TRBV13,TRBJ2-7,NA,TGTGCCAGCAGCCGGACAGATCATACCTACGAGCAGTACTTC,CASSRTDHTYEQYF
NA,TRBV4-1,TRBJ1-2,TRBD1,TGCGCCAGCAGTTTCACAGGGGGCGAGGAACGATTAGCTAACTATGGCTACACCTTC,CASSFTGGEERLANYGYTF
NA,TRBV19,TRBJ2-1,TRBD2,TGTGCCAGTAGTCTGAAGCGGGAGCGTCATGAGCAGTTCTTC,CASSLKRERHEQFF
NA,TRBV7-9,TRBJ2-3,TRBD2,TGTGCCAGCAGCTTAAGCGCTAGCGGGAAGAGCACAGATACGCAGTATTTT,CASSLSASGKSTDTQYF
NA,TRBV5-1,TRBJ2-6,NA,TGCGCCAGCAGCCCCGGACGGACCCCCTACTCTGGGGCCAACGTCCTGACTTTC,CASSPGRTPYSGANVLTF
NA,TRBV9,TRBJ1-2,NA,TGTGCCAGCAGCGTAGCCACAGGGTCCTATGGCTACACCTTC,CASSVATGSYGYTF
few,TRBV11-2,TRBJ2-3,NA,TGTGCCAGCAGCTTAGGGGTCTTCAGCACAGATACGCAGTATTTT,CASSLGVFSTDTQYF
few,TRBV28,TRBJ2-7,TRBD1,TGTGCCAGCGGGACAGGGAGCTCCTACGAGCAGTACTTC,CASGTGSSYEQYF
few,TRBV5-6,TRBJ1-6,NA,TGTGCCAGCAGCCGAGATCCTGTCTTGGGGTCGGGATCACCCCTCCACTTT,CASSRDPVLGSGSPLHF
NA,TRBV9,TRBJ2-1,NA,TGTGCCAGCAGCCTTCCGTACAATGAGCAGTTCTTC,CASSLPYNEQFF
NA,TRBV7-8,TRBJ2-2,NA,TGTGCCAGCAGCTCAGCAATCAAGTACACCGGGGAGCTGTTTTTT,CASSSAIKYTGELFF
NA,TRBV7-9,TRBJ2-2,NA,TGTGCCAGCAGTCCGGGGCTGAACACCGGGGAGCTGTTTTTT,CASSPGLNTGELFF
NA,TRBV5-1,TRBJ1-2,TRBD1,TGCGCCAGCAGCTTAAGGACAGGGGGCAGTCGAAACTATGGCTACACCTTC,CASSLRTGGSRNYGYTF
NA,TRBV5-4,TRBJ2-7,TRBD2,TGTGCCAGCAGCCCGGGACTAGCGGGGGTCTACGAGCAGTACTTC,CASSPGLAGVYEQYF
few,TRBV5-1,TRBJ1-6,NA,TGCGCCAGCAGCCCCGGGACGCTTAATTCACCCCTCCACTTT,CASSPGTLNSPLHF
NA,TRBV5-6,TRBJ2-3,TRBD2,TGTGCCAGCAGCTTGAGTTCGCGTCTAGGCGGGGGGCCCACAGATACGCAGTATTTT,CASSLSSRLGGGPTDTQYF
NA,TRBV19,TRBJ2-1,NA,TGTGCCAGTAATGGGACCCCCGGCAATGAGCAGTTCTTC,CASNGTPGNEQFF
few,TRBV4-3,TRBJ2-1,NA,TGCGCCAGCAGCCAATCTAACCTAGGAGGTGAGCAGTTCTTC,CASSQSNLGGEQFF
NA,TRBV18,TRBJ1-5,NA,TGTGCCAGCTCACCCCTTAGGACAGCGAATCAGCCCCAGCATTTT,CASSPLRTANQPQHF
NA,TRBV5-5,TRBJ1-5,TRBD1,TGTGCCAGCAGCCCCGGACAGGGGAAGGGAAATCAGCCCCAGCATTTT,CASSPGQGKGNQPQHF